Listed here are 15 T cell receptor beta chains from one sample, sequenced in a study of blood T cell repertoires in COVID-19. Clones were sequenced by immunoSEQ multiplex PCR, and TCRdb holds only the in-frame ones, with some missing. The table shows about 89,000 clones, with around 88% occurring only once. Sequences were obtained from peripheral blood. The receptors originated from a man in his 60s with acute or convalescent COVID-19.

The V gene is TRBV6-6, the J gene TRBJ1-4; 7 positions agree with TRBD1. Germline lookup yields CDR1 MNHNY and CDR2 SVGAGI (reference sequence). This CDR3 is 14 amino acids long. V lost 6 bases and J lost 8; bases outside the gene matches: 9. The CDR3 protein is CASSPTGLKEKLFF. The CDR3 DNA sequence: TGTGCCAGCAGCCCGACAGGGTTAAAGGAAAAACTGTTTTTT.

V is TRBV30 and J is TRBJ2-7; 7 nucleotides match TRBD1. V was clipped by 2 bases and J by 5 bases; unmatched bases: 3. The CDR3 has 12 residues. The germline V gene has CDR1 GTSNPN and CDR2 SVGIG (reference sequence). CDR3 residues: CAWSRDRDEQYF. As DNA, the CDR3 is TGTGCCTGGAGTCGAGACAGGGACGAGCAGTACTTC. The variable domain in full, with the rest retrieved from reference TRBV30 and TRBJ2-7, is SQTIHQWPATLVQPVGSPLSLECTVEGTSNPNLYWYRQAAGRGLQLLFYSVGIGQISSEVPQNLSASRPQDRQFILSSKKLLLSDSGFYLCAWSRDRDEQYFGPGTRLTVT.

CDR3 region: CASSLGGSRYEQYF. The CDR3 DNA is TGTGCCAGCAGCTTAGGTGGGAGTCGCTACGAGCAGTACTTC. This sequence joins TRBV5-4 and TRBJ2-7, with a possible D match to TRBD2 (5 bases). This CDR3 is 14 amino acids long. Between the trimmed V and J ends, which lost 2 bases and 3 bases, there was a span of 12 bases. Germline V lookup: CDR1 SGHNT, CDR2 YYREEE (reference sequence). The full variable domain, in which reference TRBV5-4 and TRBJ2-7 provide the parts outside the CDR3, is ETGVTQSPTHLIKTRGQQVTLRCSSQSGHNTVSWYQQALGQGPQFIFQYYREEENGRGNFPPRFSGLQFPNYSSELNVNALELDDSALYLCASSLGGSRYEQYFGPGTRLTVT.

The CDR3 sequence: CSAIRGGTNTGELFF. In DNA form, the CDR3 reads TGCAGCGCAATACGGGGGGGTACGAACACCGGGGAGCTGTTTTTT. This chain joins TRBV29-1 and TRBJ2-2; 8 positions match TRBD2. Trimming removed 7 bases from V and 0 bases from J; junction bases left unmatched: 7. The germline CDR1 and CDR2 sequences are SQVTM and ANQGSEA. The CDR3 covers 15 residues.

CDR3 region: CASSSGLAGLTGELFF. CDR3 in DNA: TGTGCCAGCAGCTCGGGACTAGCGGGCCTAACCGGGGAGCTGTTTTTT. This chain links TRBV7-8 with TRBJ2-2; 12 nucleotides agree with TRBD2. V was clipped by 4 bases and J by 5 bases; unmatched bases: 5. CDR3 length: 16 residues. The germline V gene encodes CDR1 SGHVS and CDR2 FQNEAQ.

This chain connects TRBV2 to TRBJ1-6; the D gene is possibly TRBD1 (6 bases). Germline loops: CDR1 SNHLY, CDR2 FYNNEI. V dropped 8 bases and J dropped 7 bases, with 12 bases sitting between them. CDR3 length equals 13 residues. The CDR3 nucleotides are TGTGCCAGCCATGGACAGCTAAATTCACCCCTCCACTTT. Amino acids: CASHGQLNSPLHF.

The chain employs TRBV6-5 and TRBJ1-4; TRBD1 aligns across 8 bases. V was pared by 4 bases and J by 8 bases, with 6 bases of the junction left unmatched. Germline V CDR1 and CDR2: MNHEY, SVGAGI. The CDR3 covers 14 residues. CDR3 nucleotide sequence: TGTGCCAGCAGTTCACAGGGGGTGGGGGAAAAACTGTTTTTT. Translation: CASSSQGVGEKLFF.

The chain has TRBV5-8 and TRBJ2-4; D is possibly TRBD1 (5 bases). Trimming pared 0 bases from V and 4 bases from J, leaving 20 bases between. Germline lookup yields CDR1 SGHTS and CDR2 YDEGEE. This CDR3 comprises 18 residues. CDR3 loop: CASSLVQYRKTAKNIQYF. CDR3 coding DNA: TGTGCCAGCAGCTTGGTCCAATACAGGAAAACTGCGAAAAACATTCAGTACTTC.

The rearrangement links TRBV6-1 to TRBJ1-4; 8 nucleotides align to TRBD1. V dropped 4 bases and J dropped 5; count of bases not matched to a gene: 9. Germline V gene data show CDR1 as MNHNS and CDR2 as SASEGT. This CDR3 is 16 amino acids long. The CDR3 DNA reads TGTGCCAGCAGTGTAAGTTGGGACAGGAGGAATGAAAAACTGTTTTTT. Its translation: CASSVSWDRRNEKLFF.

The CDR3 region has the DNA TGTGCCAGCAGTTTTGGGGGGGGGCGGGATACGCAGTATTTT. Its translation: CASSFGGGRDTQYF. This chain joins TRBV27 and TRBJ2-3; the D gene is possibly TRBD2 (7 bases). The CDR3 sequence is 14 residues long. Per germline, CDR1 MNHEY and CDR2 SMNVEV (reference sequence). The germline V and J ends were trimmed by 3 bases and 6 bases, with 13 bases remaining between them.

This clone was seen a single time. This sequence joins TRBV24-1 and TRBJ2-1, with 7 bases matching TRBD1. Germline-derived CDR1 and CDR2 are KGHDR and SFDVKD. The CDR3 spans 16 residues. V shed 6 bases, J shed 7 bases, and the junction held 14 bases outside the gene matches. DNA for the CDR3: TGTGCCACCAGTCCTCGACAGGGTTCATCGAGAAATGAGCAGTTCTTC. It is translated as CATSPRQGSSRNEQFF.

The chain links TRBV6-5 to TRBJ2-4, with a tentative D call TRBD1 (7 bases). Looked up from germline, CDR1 is MNHEY and CDR2 is SVGAGI. The length of the CDR3 is 13 residues. Deletions cut 8 bases from V and 7 bases from J, with 15 bases between. The CDR3 nucleotides read TGTGCCAGCGGGGGGCAGGGGGAGAACATTCAGTACTTC. Protein sequence: CASGGQGENIQYF.

The rearrangement uses TRBV10-3 and TRBJ1-4; TRBD1 aligns across 9 bases. Germline lookup yields CDR1 ENHRY and CDR2 SYGVKD. V shed 10 bases and J 6 bases; nucleotides not matched to a gene: 15. This CDR3 is 16 amino acids long. The CDR3 DNA reads as TGTGCCACCGGAGTCCCGGGACAGGGAAGGCATGAAAAACTGTTTTTT. It translates to CATGVPGQGRHEKLFF.

V usage is TRBV7-9 and J usage is TRBJ1-2; D is uncertain. This CDR3 has 13 residues. Trimming took 3 bases from V and 6 from J, leaving 11 bases between them. The V gene's germline CDR1 is SEHNR and CDR2 FQNEAQ (reference sequence). CDR3 nucleotide sequence: TGTGCCAGCAGCTTCGGGATACCCAATGGCTACACCTTC. Its protein is CASSFGIPNGYTF.

This chain links TRBV19 with TRBJ1-5; a weak D match, TRBD1 (5 bases). The CDR3 is 16 amino acids. Between the trimmed V and J ends, which lost 6 bases and 0 bases, there was a span of 15 bases. Germline V gene data show CDR1 as LNHDA and CDR2 as SQIVND (reference sequence). The DNA of the CDR3 is TGTGCCAGTAGCGTCCAGGGCCCGTCTAGCAATCAGCCCCAGCATTTT. Protein sequence: CASSVQGPSSNQPQHF.